This T cell receptor (beta chain) derives from a study of shared clonotypes between healthy human individuals. In the original processing: Sequence data from immunoSEQ were junction-only and lacked quality scores; consequently, filtering differed. Repertoires were generated with immunoSEQ multiplex PCR, while TCRdb's copy carries only in-frame clones and drops some. The DNA was the basis for D and trimming; V, J and clone size are from that table. The sample carries roughly 2.2 million clones, roughly 92% recorded once. Findings and caveats of the study: The study generally estimated greater richness for naive than memory subsets.

Note on this clone: Its antigen is unidentified.

In germline, CDR1 is SGHNT, CDR2 YENEEA. There are 13 residues in the CDR3. V shed 3 bases and J 15 bases; nucleotides not matched to a gene: 6. The source is a man aged 18 to 35 in good health. Some clones in this sample may be carry-over from other donors' samples. Material: naive CD4+ T cells from PBMCs. The subset denotes: CD45RA+ positively selected. The rearrangement links TRBV11-3 to TRBJ2-1; 12 nucleotides match TRBD2. The CDR3 sequence is CASSFWTSGMAFF. CDR3 DNA: TGTGCCAGCAGCTTCTGGACTAGCGGGATGGCGTTCTTC. The whole variable domain, remainder taken from reference TRBV11-3 and TRBJ2-1, is EAGVVQSPRYKIIEKKQPVAFWCNPISGHNTLYWYLQNLGQGPELLIRYENEEAVDDSQLPKDRFSAERLKGVDSTLKIQPAELGDSAVYLCASSFWTSGMAFFGPGTRLTVL.